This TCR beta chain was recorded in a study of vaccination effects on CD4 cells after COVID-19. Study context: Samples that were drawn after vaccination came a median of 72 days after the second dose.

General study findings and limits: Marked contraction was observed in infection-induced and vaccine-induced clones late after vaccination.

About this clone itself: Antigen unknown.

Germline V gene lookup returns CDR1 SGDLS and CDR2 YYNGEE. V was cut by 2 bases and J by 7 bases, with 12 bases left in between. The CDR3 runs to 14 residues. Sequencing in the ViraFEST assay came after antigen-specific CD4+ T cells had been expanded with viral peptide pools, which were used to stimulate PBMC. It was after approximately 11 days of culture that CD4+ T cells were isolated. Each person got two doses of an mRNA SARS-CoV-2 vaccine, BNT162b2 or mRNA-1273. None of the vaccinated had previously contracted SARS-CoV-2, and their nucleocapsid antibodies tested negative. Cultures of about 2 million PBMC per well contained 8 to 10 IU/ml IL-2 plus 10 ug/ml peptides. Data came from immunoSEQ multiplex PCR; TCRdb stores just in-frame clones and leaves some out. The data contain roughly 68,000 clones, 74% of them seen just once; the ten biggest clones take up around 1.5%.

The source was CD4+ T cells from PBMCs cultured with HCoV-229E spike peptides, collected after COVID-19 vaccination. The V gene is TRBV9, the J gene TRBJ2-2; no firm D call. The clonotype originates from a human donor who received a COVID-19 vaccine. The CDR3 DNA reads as TGTGCCAGCAGCGTGGACCACTCTTACGGGGAGCTGTTTTTT. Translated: CASSVDHSYGELFF.